The 7 T cell receptor beta chains given below trace back to one sample, sequenced in a study of beta chain features in type 1 diabetes. Study conclusions and caveats: TCRB CDR3s from Type 1 diabetes patients were moderately but significantly shorter in all four CD4+ subsets.

Sequenced material consisted of expressed TCRB transcripts (all of the isolated RNA was reverse transcribed). The repertoire was sequenced with immunoSEQ multiplex PCR; TCRdb's copy has only in-frame clones and lacks some. The sample has about 390,000 clones; over 9% are singletons. The antigens these receptors bind are not known. The sequencing sample was made of central memory CD4+ T cells from blood. The source of these receptors is a man in his thirties or forties with type 1 diabetes.

The genes are TRBV6-5 and TRBJ1-4, with no clear D. The CDR3 has 16 residues. V was shortened by 4 bases and J by 0 bases, with 12 bases between the two germline ends. Germline loops: CDR1 MNHEY, CDR2 SVGAGI. CDR3: CASSSSSRATNEKLFF. The CDR3 region has the DNA TGTGCCAGCAGTTCCTCTAGTCGGGCAACTAATGAAAAACTGTTTTTT.

This clone was recorded a few times. This sequence joins TRBV30 and TRBJ2-7; perhaps TRBD1 as D (6 bases). The germline CDR1 and CDR2 sequences are GTSNPN and SVGIG (reference sequence). V gave up 3 bases and J gave up 0 bases, with 12 bases separating them. The CDR3 spans 14 residues. In DNA form, the CDR3 reads TGTGCCTGGAGCCGAGGACAGAGCTCCTACGAGCAGTACTTC. Residues: CAWSRGQSSYEQYF.

The CDR3 reads CASRPGYGNTIYF. The CDR3 bases are TGTGCCAGCAGGCCAGGGTACGGAAACACCATATATTTT. V and J are TRBV6-5 and TRBJ1-3; weak D call: TRBD1 (5 bases). This CDR3 contains 13 residues. Trimming removed 6 bases from V and 4 bases from J, with 10 bases in between. CDR1 MNHEY and CDR2 SVGAGI come from the germline V gene.

The sample holds a few counts of this clone. V gene TRBV29-1 combines with J gene TRBJ2-6; D is undetermined. The CDR3 spans 16 residues. The germline V gene encodes CDR1 SQVTM and CDR2 ANQGSEA. The V gene lost 1 base and the J gene lost 0 bases, with 10 bases spanning the gap. This CDR3 reads CSVEVWSLSGANVLTF. The DNA of the CDR3 is TGCAGCGTTGAAGTTTGGTCCCTCTCTGGGGCCAACGTCCTGACTTTC. The full variable domain, in which reference TRBV29-1 and TRBJ2-6 provide the parts outside the CDR3, is SAVISQKPSRDICQRGTSLTIQCQVDSQVTMMFWYRQQPGQSLTLIATANQGSEATYESGFVIDKFPISRPNLTFSTLTVSNMSPEDSSIYLCSVEVWSLSGANVLTFGAGSRLTVL.

V is TRBV7-6 and J is TRBJ1-3; 7 positions match TRBD1. The germline gives CDR1 SGHVS, CDR2 FNYEAQ. This CDR3 comprises 15 residues. J was trimmed by 8 bases and V by 1 base; bases with no gene match: 8. The CDR3 loop reads CASSLGTGLGDTIYF. For the CDR3, the DNA is TGTGCCAGCAGCTTAGGGACAGGATTGGGGGACACCATATATTTT.

The table lists this clone with many counts. This sequence joins TRBV19 and TRBJ1-5; D is unclear. Between the trimmed V and J ends, which lost 10 bases and 5 bases, there was a span of 18 bases. The CDR3 spans 14 residues. Germline loops: CDR1 LNHDA, CDR2 SQIVND (reference sequence). The CDR3 DNA sequence: TGTGCCACCACGGGCTCCTCCGGGGATCAGCCCCAGCATTTT. Protein: CATTGSSGDQPQHF.

The chain combines TRBV9 with TRBJ1-2, with unresolved D. The CDR3 consists of 14 residues. CDR1 and CDR2 (germline): SGDLS, YYNGEE. V was trimmed by 0 bases and J by 0 bases, leaving 6 bases between them. CDR3 DNA sequence: TGTGCCAGCAGCGTAGACAACCCTAACTATGGCTACACCTTC. Its translation is CASSVDNPNYGYTF.